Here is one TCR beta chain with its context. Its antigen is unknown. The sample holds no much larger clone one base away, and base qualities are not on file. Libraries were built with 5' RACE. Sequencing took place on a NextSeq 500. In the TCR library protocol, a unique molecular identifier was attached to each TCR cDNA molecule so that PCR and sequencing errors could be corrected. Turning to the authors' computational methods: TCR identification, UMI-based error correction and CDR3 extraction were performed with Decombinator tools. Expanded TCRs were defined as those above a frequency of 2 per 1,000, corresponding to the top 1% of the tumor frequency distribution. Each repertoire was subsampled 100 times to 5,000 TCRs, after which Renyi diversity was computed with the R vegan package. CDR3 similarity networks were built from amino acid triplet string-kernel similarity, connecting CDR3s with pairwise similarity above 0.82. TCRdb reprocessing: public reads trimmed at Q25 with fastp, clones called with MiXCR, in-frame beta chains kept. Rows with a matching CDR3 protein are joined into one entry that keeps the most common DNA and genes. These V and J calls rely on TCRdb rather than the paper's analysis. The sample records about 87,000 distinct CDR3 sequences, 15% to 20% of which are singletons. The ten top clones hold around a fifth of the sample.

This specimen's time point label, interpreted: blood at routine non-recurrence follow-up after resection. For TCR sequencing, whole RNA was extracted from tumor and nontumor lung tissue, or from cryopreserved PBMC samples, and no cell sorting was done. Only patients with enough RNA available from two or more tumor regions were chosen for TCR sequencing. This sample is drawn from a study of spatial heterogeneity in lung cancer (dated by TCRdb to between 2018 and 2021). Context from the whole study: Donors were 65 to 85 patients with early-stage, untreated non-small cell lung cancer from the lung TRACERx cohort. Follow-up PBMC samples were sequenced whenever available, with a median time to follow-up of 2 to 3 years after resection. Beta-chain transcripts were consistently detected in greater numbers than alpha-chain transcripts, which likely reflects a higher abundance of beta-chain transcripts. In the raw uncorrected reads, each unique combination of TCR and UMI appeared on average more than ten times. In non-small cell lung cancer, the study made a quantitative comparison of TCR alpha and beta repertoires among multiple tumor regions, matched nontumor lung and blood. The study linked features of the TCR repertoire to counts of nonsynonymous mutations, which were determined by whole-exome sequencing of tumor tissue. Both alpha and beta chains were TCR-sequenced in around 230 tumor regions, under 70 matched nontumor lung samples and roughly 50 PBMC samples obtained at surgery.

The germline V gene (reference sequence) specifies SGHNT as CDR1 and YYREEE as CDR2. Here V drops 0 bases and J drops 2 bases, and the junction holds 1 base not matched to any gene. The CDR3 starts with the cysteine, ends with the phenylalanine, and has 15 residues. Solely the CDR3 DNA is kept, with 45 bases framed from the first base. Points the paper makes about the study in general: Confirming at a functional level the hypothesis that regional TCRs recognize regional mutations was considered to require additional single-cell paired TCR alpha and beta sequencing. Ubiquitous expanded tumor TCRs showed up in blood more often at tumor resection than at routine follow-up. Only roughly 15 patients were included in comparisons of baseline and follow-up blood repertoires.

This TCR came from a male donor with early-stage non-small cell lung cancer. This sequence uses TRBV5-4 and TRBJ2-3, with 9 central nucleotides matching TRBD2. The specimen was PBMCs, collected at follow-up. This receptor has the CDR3 CASSLGTSDTDTQYF. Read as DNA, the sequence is TGTGCCAGCAGCTTGGGGACTAGCGACACAGATACGCAGTATTTT.